This T cell receptor beta chain was recovered during a study of HIV-infected children after antiretroviral therapy interruption. Study details: In continuous treatment, analyzed samples were from weeks 0, 48 and 150.

General study points: Sorted CD45RA+ naive cells might include minor non-naive CD45RA+ cells. Naive CD4+ Gini coefficient rose by interruption end, suggesting clonal expansion.

The TCR library was built from RNA with a 3' RACE protocol and unique molecular identifiers. From the 3' RACE reads, TCRdb called clonotypes with MiXCR, one entry per CDR3 protein. Of approximately 89,000 distinct CDR3 sequences detected, about 7.2% appear once; the ten largest clones hold 1% to 1.3%. The CDR3 is made up of 14 amino acids. Trimming removed 6 bases at V and 2 bases at J, with 14 bases between. Germline lookup yields CDR1 MDHEN and CDR2 SYDVKM. The table lists this clonotype with many counts. What it binds is not known. Treatment indicated: PENTA 11 planned treatment interruption arm or continuous ART arm.

This clonotype was sampled from a pool of human donors with HIV. Sequenced material: CD45RA+ CD4+ T cells from PBMCs, pooled from several time points, taken from a donor given antiretroviral therapy, either interrupted or continuous. Specified subset: naive CD4+ CD45RA+ CD45RO- T cells. The chain combines TRBV28 with TRBJ2-7; a possible D gene is TRBD1 (6 bases). CDR3 loop: CASSQGQPPYEQYF. In DNA, the CDR3 is TGTGCCAGCAGCCAAGGACAGCCGCCCTACGAGCAGTACTTC.